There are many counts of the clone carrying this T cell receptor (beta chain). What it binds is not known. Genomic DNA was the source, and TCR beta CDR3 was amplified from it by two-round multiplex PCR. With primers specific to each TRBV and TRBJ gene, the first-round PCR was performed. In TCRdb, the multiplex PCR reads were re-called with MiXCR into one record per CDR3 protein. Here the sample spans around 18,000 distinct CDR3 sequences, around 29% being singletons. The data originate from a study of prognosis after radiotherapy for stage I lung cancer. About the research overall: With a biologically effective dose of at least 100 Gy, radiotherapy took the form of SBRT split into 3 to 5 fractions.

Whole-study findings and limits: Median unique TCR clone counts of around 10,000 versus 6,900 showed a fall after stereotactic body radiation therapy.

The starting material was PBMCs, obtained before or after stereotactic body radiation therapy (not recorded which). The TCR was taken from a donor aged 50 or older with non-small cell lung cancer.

The CDR3 is CSARDRTRGDNEKLFF. The CDR3 DNA reads as TGCAGTGCTAGAGACCGAACCAGGGGGGATAATGAAAAACTGTTTTTT. The rearrangement uses TRBV20-1 and TRBJ1-4; 7 bases align to TRBD1. The CDR3 contains 16 residues. In germline, CDR1 is DFQATT, CDR2 SNEGSKA (reference sequence). The V segment lost 0 bases and the J segment 4 bases; nucleotides outside the gene matches: 8.